This T cell receptor (beta chain) comes out of a study of T cells in tumors after PD-1 blockade. Here immunoSEQ multiplex PCR was the method, and the copy in TCRdb shows in-frame clones only, minus some. Of more than 6,500 clones in the sample, around 74% were seen once. CDR3 length: 13 amino acids. V lost 3 bases and J 4 bases, leaving 9 bases between the germline ends. Looked up from germline, CDR1 is LNHDA and CDR2 is SQIVND (reference sequence). This TCR was sampled from a human donor with basal cell carcinoma. Sequencing used tumor tissue, obtained after anti-PD-1 treatment. The V call is TRBV19, the J call TRBJ2-5; D is unresolved. The CDR3 coding sequence is TGTGCCAGTAGTATCCAGGATGGAGAGACCCAGTACTTC. Encoded protein: CASSIQDGETQYF.